A single sample is the source of the 25 T cell receptor beta chains below, sequenced in a study of T cells in women clearing cervical HPV infection. Repertoires were generated with immunoSEQ multiplex PCR, while TCRdb's copy carries only in-frame clones and drops some. Its table lists about 22,000 clones. Sequencing was performed on blood buffy coat. All receptors come from a woman aged 18 to 75 with a cervical HPV16 infection that either progressed to CIN3+ or cleared (not recorded which).

Worth noting for this clone: One end of the junction fails to match germline, which may point to a read error. The CDR3 end lies 3 residues beyond the end of the read and is filled in from the germline J gene. The V call is TRBV4-2, the J call TRBJ2-1; 7 bases line up with TRBD2. CDR3 length: 16 amino acids. Germline V CDR1 and CDR2: LGHNA, YNFKEQ. The CDR3 reads CASSQDLAVTYNEQFF. CDR3 DNA, as far as it was read: TGCGCCAGCAGCCAAGACCTAGCGGTGACCTACAATGAG.

In the case of this clone: The read ends 3 residues early relative to the CDR3; the germline J gene fills the gap. This chain joins TRBV5-6 and TRBJ2-3; D is perhaps TRBD2 (6 bases). The V end lost 4 bases, the J end lost 6 bases, and 6 bases lay between the germline ends. Germline-derived CDR1 and CDR2 are SGHDT and YYEEEE. The CDR3 length is 11 residues. The sequenced CDR3 bases are TGTGCCAGCAGCCGGGGGGATACG. Its protein is CASSRGDT. The CDR3 reads in full as CASSRGDTQYF. Variable domain in full (rest from reference TRBV5-6 and TRBJ2-3): DAGVTQSPTHLIKTRGQQVTLRCSPKSGHDTVSWYQQALGQGPQFIFQYYEEEERQRGNFPDRFSGHQFPNYSSELNVNALLLGDSALYLCASSRGDTQYFGPGTRLTVL.

About this clone: The read ends 3 residues shy of where the CDR3 ends; the end is completed using the germline J gene. The chain couples TRBV11-2 to TRBJ1-1; D ambiguous. Germline loops: CDR1 SGHAT, CDR2 FQNNGV. This CDR3 is built from 12 residues. This CDR3 reads CASGPTRVPAFF. The CDR3 bases that were read are TGTGCCAGCGGTCCGACAAGGGTTCCA.

A word on this clone: Relative to the germline gene, one junction end is altered; a read error may explain this. From the germline J gene comes the end of the CDR3, since the read stops 3 residues before it. The identical CDR3 is also encoded by other nucleotide sequences in the sample. The chain has TRBV2 and TRBJ1-3; D remains ambiguous. The CDR3 contains 16 residues. Germline-derived CDR1 and CDR2 are SNHLY and FYNNEI. CDR3 loop: CASSELPGLSGNTIYF. The sequenced part of the CDR3 DNA is TGTGCCAGCAGTGAATTACCGGGTTTGTCTGGAAACACT. Full variable domain (outside the CDR3, taken from reference TRBV2 and TRBJ1-3): EPEVTQTPSHQVTQMGQEVILRCVPISNHLYFYWYRQILGQKVEFLVSFYNNEISEKSEIFDDQFSVERPDGSNFTLKIRSTKLEDSAMYFCASSELPGLSGNTIYFGEGSWLTVV.

On this clone: The read comes to an end 3 residues before the CDR3 does, leaving the germline J gene to fill in the end. The rearrangement links TRBV19 to TRBJ1-2, with a tentative D call TRBD1 (5 bases). Germline-derived CDR1 and CDR2 are LNHDA and SQIVND (reference sequence). This CDR3 spans 16 amino acids. The CDR3 bases that were read are TGTGCCAGTAGTATAGTGGGCGGGGGGATTGGAGATACC. Protein sequence: CASSIVGGGIGDT. The full-length CDR3 reads as CASSIVGGGIGDTYTF.

A word on this clone: The CDR3 extends 3 residues past the end of the read, so its final part is completed from the germline J gene. This chain connects TRBV2 to TRBJ2-3; no reliable D call. This CDR3 spans 10 amino acids. Per the germline V gene, CDR1 is SNHLY and CDR2 is FYNNEI. V lost 9 bases and J 6 bases, leaving 7 bases between the germline ends. CDR3 residues: CASSRDTQYF. The covered CDR3 bases are TGTGCCAGTTCCCGTGATACG.

A note on this clone: The CDR3 is cut off 3 residues early in the read; its end comes from the germline J gene. The genes are TRBV5-6 and TRBJ2-3, with no clear D. The CDR3 length is 15 residues. CDR1 SGHDT and CDR2 YYEEEE come from the germline V gene. The CDR3 protein is CASSLARNSNQPQYF. The sequenced part of the CDR3 DNA is TGTGCCAGCAGCTTGGCTCGGAATAGCAATCAGCCG.

Turning to this clone: The CDR3 goes on 3 residues after the read ends, and that part is filled in from the germline J gene. V is TRBV18 and J is TRBJ1-1; the D is unclear. The CDR3 is 15 residues long. The V end was cut by 3 bases, the J end by 0 bases, with 11 bases between. CDR1 and CDR2 from the germline V gene are KGHSH and LQKENI. CDR3 DNA (partial): TGTGCCAGCTCACCGAGAGCGGAAGTGAACACTGAA. Protein: CASSPRAEVNTE. In full, the CDR3 reads CASSPRAEVNTEAFF.

In regard to this clone: The CDR3 end is not reached by the read, which stops 3 residues before it; the germline J gene fills it in. The V gene is TRBV29-1, the J gene TRBJ2-4; perhaps TRBD2 as D (6 bases). This CDR3 region has 13 residues. Germline loops: CDR1 SQVTM, CDR2 ANQGSEA. The covered CDR3 bases are TGCAGCCCCCCCCCTCGAATGGACTATGGT. As protein: CSPPPRMDYG. The whole CDR3 protein reads CSPPPRMDYGQYF.

Note on this clone: The read finishes 3 residues shy of the CDR3 end, and the germline J gene is used to complete it. The genes are TRBV19 and TRBJ1-2; D perhaps matches TRBD1 (6 bases). The CDR3 totals 15 residues. Germline V gene data show CDR1 as LNHDA and CDR2 as SQIVND (reference sequence). V dropped 5 bases and J dropped 6 bases, with 19 bases sitting between them. CDR3 DNA, as far as it was read: TGTGCCAGTAGTGTGAGGGACACCCGGGCGAATGGC. Translated: CASSVRDTRANG. The CDR3 reads in full as CASSVRDTRANGYTF.

Regarding this clone: Coverage ceases 3 residues before the CDR3 finishes, and the germline J gene fills in the end. J is TRBJ2-5 and V is TRBV28; maybe TRBD1 (5 bases). Trimming left V 5 bases short and J 2 bases short, with 15 bases between. This CDR3 has 15 residues. Germline CDR1 is MDHEN and CDR2 is SYDVKM. This CDR3 reads CASSPSGHLQETQYF. The covered CDR3 bases are TGTGCCAGCAGTCCCTCAGGACACCTACAAGAGACC.

As to this clone: The read finishes 3 residues shy of the CDR3 end, and the germline J gene is used to complete it. The chain couples TRBV11-1 to TRBJ1-2, with a possible D match to TRBD1 (5 bases). The CDR3 spans 15 residues. Germline V CDR1 and CDR2: SGHAT, FQDESV (reference sequence). The CDR3 reads CASSTWPWGPYDYTF. The CDR3 DNA, read in part, is TGTGCCAGCAGCACCTGGCCGTGGGGCCCCTACGAC.

As concerns this clone: One junction end does not reproduce the germline sequence, and a read error may be involved. Read coverage stops 3 residues before the CDR3 terminus; the germline J gene supplies the remainder. The chain links TRBV7-7 to TRBJ2-3, with 7 positions matching TRBD2. The CDR3 spans 14 residues. CDR1 and CDR2 from the germline V gene are SSHAT and FNYEAQ (reference sequence). This chain's CDR3 is CASSPRLAFETQYF. The CDR3 bases that were read are TGTGCTAGCAGCCCGAGACTAGCTTTTGAGACG.

With respect to this clone: The read stops 3 residues short of the end of the CDR3; the missing end is completed from the germline J gene. The V call is TRBV27, the J call TRBJ2-7; D perhaps matches TRBD1 (6 bases). Trimming pared 3 bases from V and 1 base from J, leaving 16 bases between. This CDR3 contains 16 residues. From germline, CDR1 is MNHEY and CDR2 SMNVEV (reference sequence). The covered CDR3 bases are TGTGCCAGCAGTTTTCCACGGGACATCCCTTCCTACGAG. As protein: CASSFPRDIPSYE. The full-length CDR3 reads as CASSFPRDIPSYEQYF.

With respect to this clone: The CDR3 goes on 3 residues after the read ends, and that part is filled in from the germline J gene. V and J are TRBV30 and TRBJ2-3; 7 bases align to TRBD1. The CDR3 extends over 15 amino acids. CDR1 is GTSNPN and CDR2 is SVGIG in the germline V gene (reference sequence). V dropped 4 bases and J dropped 7; count of bases not matched to a gene: 14. The CDR3 here is CAWTPLGGQVNTQYF. CDR3 bases read: TGTGCCTGGACCCCACTAGGGGGCCAAGTGAATACG.

On this clone: The CDR3 end lies 3 residues beyond the end of the read and is filled in from the germline J gene. V and J are TRBV20-1 and TRBJ2-3, with D possibly matching TRBD2 (6 bases). Germline CDR1 DFQATT, CDR2 SNEGSKA (reference sequence). The CDR3 has 14 residues. This CDR3 is CSASERARGWTQYF. The part of the CDR3 DNA that was read is TGCAGTGCTAGCGAGCGGGCTCGGGGCTGGACG.

On this clone itself: The CDR3 end falls 3 residues outside the read, so it is completed with the germline J gene. The chain is built from TRBV7-9 and TRBJ2-7; D is tentatively TRBD1 or TRBD2 (7 bases each). Germline V gene data show CDR1 as SEHNR and CDR2 as FQNEAQ (reference sequence). This CDR3 has 15 residues. Trimming removed 5 bases at V and 5 bases at J, with 19 bases between. CDR3 sequence reads: CASSRRQGGVNEQYF. The sequenced CDR3 bases are TGTGCCAGCAGCCGACGACAGGGAGGGGTAAACGAG.

With respect to this clone: The read terminates 3 residues ahead of where the CDR3 ends, so the germline J gene completes it. The genes are TRBV18 and TRBJ1-2; 7 nucleotides match TRBD1. The CDR3 runs to 19 residues. Trimming at V came to 4 bases and at J to 0 bases, leaving 17 bases not matched to a gene. Germline CDR1 KGHSH, CDR2 LQKENI. This chain's CDR3 is CASSLYEQGRKGTNYGYTF. CDR3 DNA (partial): TGTGCCAGCTCACTATACGAACAGGGGCGAAAGGGTACTAACTATGGC.

Concerning this clone itself: The read terminates 3 residues ahead of where the CDR3 ends, so the germline J gene completes it. The V call is TRBV30, the J call TRBJ2-1, with 7 nucleotides matching TRBD2. V lost 3 bases to trimming and J lost 5 bases; unmatched junction nucleotides: 13. The CDR3 sequence is 16 residues long. The V gene's germline CDR1 is GTSNPN and CDR2 SVGIG (reference sequence). CDR3 in amino acids: CAWRGLAVRPDNEQFF. The sequenced part of the CDR3 DNA is TGTGCCTGGAGGGGGCTAGCGGTCCGTCCCGACAATGAG. Drawing the rest from reference TRBV30 and TRBJ2-1, the complete variable domain is SQTIHQWPATLVQPVGSPLSLECTVEGTSNPNLYWYRQAAGRGLQLLFYSVGIGQISSEVPQNLSASRPQDRQFILSSKKLLLSDSGFYLCAWRGLAVRPDNEQFFGPGTRLTVL.

Comments on this clone: The read comes to an end 3 residues before the CDR3 does, leaving the germline J gene to fill in the end. The V and J genes are TRBV13 and TRBJ1-5; tentatively, D is TRBD1 (5 bases). With 1 base removed from V and 6 bases from J, the gap between germline ends came to 19 bases. In germline, CDR1 is PRHDT, CDR2 FYEKMQ (reference sequence). There are 17 residues in the CDR3. CDR3 protein: CASSLDHGEIRGQPQHF. The CDR3 DNA, read in part, is TGTGCCAGCAGCTTAGATCATGGGGAGATTAGGGGTCAGCCC.

To note about this clone: The CDR3 end falls 3 residues outside the read, so it is completed with the germline J gene. The chain carries TRBV20-1 and TRBJ2-5; tentative D call: TRBD2 (5 bases). The CDR3 loop spans 13 amino acids. From germline, CDR1 is DFQATT and CDR2 SNEGSKA (reference sequence). V lost 6 bases, J lost 2 bases, and 13 bases lay in between. CDR3 DNA (partial): TGCAGTGCCGCAAGGAGCGGACAAGAGACC. The encoded protein is CSAARSGQET. The full CDR3 protein reads CSAARSGQETQYF.

The sequenced part of the CDR3 DNA is TGTGCCAGCAGCTTGAAGACAGGGAGGAACACTGAA. It specifies CASSLKTGRNTE. The entire CDR3 is CASSLKTGRNTEAFF. The chain links TRBV5-4 to TRBJ1-1; 7 nucleotides match TRBD1. Coverage ceases 3 residues before the CDR3 finishes, and the germline J gene fills in the end. The V and J ends lost 1 base and 1 base, in that order; junction bases with no gene match: 4. The length of the CDR3 is 15 residues. In germline, CDR1 is SGHNT, CDR2 YYREEE (reference sequence).

Note on this clone: The read ends 3 residues shy of where the CDR3 ends; the end is completed using the germline J gene. This chain links TRBV7-6 with TRBJ2-1; the D gene is possibly TRBD1 (6 bases). The CDR3 is made up of 14 amino acids. V was trimmed by 1 base and J by 8 bases, leaving 12 bases between them. CDR1 and CDR2 (germline): SGHVS, FNYEAQ. The CDR3 loop reads CASSLGLTGDEQFF. Partial CDR3 DNA: TGTGCCAGCAGCTTAGGATTGACAGGCGATGAG.

Details on this clone: Sequencing ends 3 residues short of the CDR3 end; the germline J gene provides the rest. The chain has TRBV4-2 and TRBJ1-5; 10 bases align to TRBD1. J was trimmed by 2 bases and V by 4 bases; bases with no gene match: 8. Germline V gives CDR1 LGHNA, CDR2 YNFKEQ. The CDR3 sequence is 17 residues long. The chain's CDR3 is CASSPGTGVGGNQPQHF. CDR3 DNA, as far as it was read: TGTGCCAGCAGCCCCGGGACAGGGGTCGGCGGCAATCAGCCC.

In regard to this clone: One end of the junction is discordant with germline, which a read error may explain. The CDR3 end is not reached by the read, which stops 3 residues before it; the germline J gene fills it in. The J gene is TRBJ2-3, the V gene TRBV7-7, with D uncertain. This CDR3 comprises 14 residues. Per germline, CDR1 SSHAT and CDR2 FNYEAQ (reference sequence). The CDR3 sequence: CASSPTSSTDTQYF. CDR3 DNA, as far as it was read: TGTGCTAGCAGCCCTACGTCTAGCACAGATACG.